A selection of T cell receptor beta chains follows, all from one sample in a study of early T cells in non-severe SARS-CoV-2 infection. TCRdb used MiXCR to reprocess the 5' RACE reads, holding one entry per CDR3 protein. This sample has approximately 88,000 distinct CDR3 sequences, with around 13% found just once. The specimen sequenced was whole blood. The receptors come from an adult who was a healthcare worker with PCR-confirmed SARS-CoV-2 infection or an uninfected control (not recorded which). Each CDR3 is given with its conserved first and last residue. D genes are given only for firm matches. For some rows the clone size is stated as once, few or many, or as a class when expanded; others skip it.

TRBV5-1	TRBJ1-2	TRBD1	NA	TGCGCCAGCAGCAAACAGGGGCTTGGCTATGGCTACACCTTC	CASSKQGLGYGYTF
TRBV11-2	TRBJ2-1	TRBD2	few	TGTGCCAGCAGACCCGCCGGGACTAGCGTGTACAATGAGCAGTTCTTC	CASRPAGTSVYNEQFF
TRBV14	TRBJ1-6	TRBD1	few	TGTGCCAGCAGCGCAAGAGGCCCGGGACAGCCAAATTCACCCCTCCACTTT	CASSARGPGQPNSPLHF
TRBV2	TRBJ2-2	TRBD2	many	TGTGCCAGCATGCGGGAGCGGGGGACACACGGCGTGGGGGAGCTGTTTTTT	CASMRERGTHGVGELFF
TRBV29-1	TRBJ2-3	NA	few	TGCAGCGGCAGGTTCTCGCCGGGAGATACGCAGTATTTT	CSGRFSPGDTQYF
TRBV5-1	TRBJ2-7	NA	few	TGCGCCAGCAGCGGTGGACAGTTTGTGGAGCAGTACTTC	CASSGGQFVEQYF
TRBV5-1	TRBJ2-7	TRBD1	many	TGCGCCAGCAGCGCCTGGACAGGAGCTTACGAGCAGTACTTC	CASSAWTGAYEQYF
TRBV27	TRBJ2-6	NA	many	TGTGCCAGCAGTTTATCAGGCCGCCAGCTGGAGAGTGGGGCCAACGTCCTGACTTTC	CASSLSGRQLESGANVLTF
TRBV9	TRBJ2-1	TRBD2	once	TGTGCCAGCAGCGCGGGGGGGGCGAGCACCAATGAGCAGTTCTTC	CASSAGGASTNEQFF
TRBV7-8	TRBJ2-3	TRBD2	NA	TGTGCCAGCAGCTTAACTAGCGGGGGGATAGGTACGCAGTATTTT	CASSLTSGGIGTQYF
TRBV5-8	TRBJ2-5	NA	few	TGTGCCAGCAGCCCGTTGGACGGAATACAAGAGACCCAGTACTTC	CASSPLDGIQETQYF
TRBV5-4	TRBJ1-5	NA	few	TGTGCCAGCAGCTTGCCCGGACCGAGACCCAATCAGCCCCAGCATTTT	CASSLPGPRPNQPQHF
TRBV4-2	TRBJ1-1	TRBD1	many	TGTGCCAGCAGCCAAGAGCAGGGGGAAGAAGCTTTCTTT	CASSQEQGEEAFF
TRBV30	TRBJ1-6	TRBD1	few	TGTGCCTGGAGCATCGGACAGGAGGGATCACCCCTCCACTTT	CAWSIGQEGSPLHF
TRBV15	TRBJ2-4	NA	many	TGTGCCACCAGCAGAGGCGGCGGGAACATTCAGTACTTC	CATSRGGGNIQYF
TRBV19	TRBJ2-5	NA	NA	TGTGCCAGTAGTGCCCCCGAGGCGGGGGAGACCCAGTACTTC	CASSAPEAGETQYF
TRBV29-1	TRBJ1-2	NA	many	TGCAGCGTTAGTGGGGCGCCGGGTTATGGCTACACCTTC	CSVSGAPGYGYTF